The present TCR beta chain was sequenced within a study of T cell responses to AZD1222 COVID-19 vaccine. Overall study findings and caveats: Sampling captured repertoires only after the peak T cell response. As reported, nearly half of all spike-specific TCRs target variant regions that are unmutated.

Notes on this clone: Its target is unknown.

Trimming shortened V by 2 bases and J by 9 bases, and 17 bases separated the two germline ends. The CDR3 runs 14 residues. Germline CDR1 and CDR2: MGHDK and SYGVNS. Produced via immunoSEQ multiplex PCR; TCRdb's table is partial and in-frame only. The data contain more than 90,000 clones, around 85% of them singletons. Sample: peripheral blood, taken 28 days after the second AZD1222 dose. The clonotype originates from an adult who received the AZD1222 COVID-19 vaccine. The genes are TRBV25-1 and TRBJ2-7; D unclear. CDR3 nucleotide sequence: TGTGCCAGCAGTGAACTTGTTGGAGTTTCTGTGCAGTACTTC. Translated: CASSELVGVSVQYF.